Sequencing of this T cell receptor (beta chain) was carried out in a study of blood T cell repertoires in COVID-19. Turning to the study itself: Italy, Spain and the United States were the sources of the convalescent and acute COVID-19 samples. PBMCs, B-cell-depleted T cells, or T cells were the source of the cDNA or gDNA that made up the material.

This CDR3 comprises 13 residues. Trimming shortened V by 2 bases and J by 1 base, and 5 bases separated the two germline ends. The germline gives CDR1 MDHEN, CDR2 SYDVKM. The authors' processing: Cell counts per sample came from amplifying reference gene primers. The data were produced by immunoSEQ multiplex PCR, yet TCRdb's version contains in-frame clones alone and is incomplete. That table is the source of V, J and clone size, and D and trimming were worked out from the DNA. The table lists over 200,000 clones, 75% to 90% of them singletons, with approximately 5% in the top ten. The receptor comes from a human donor in a cohort sampled during active COVID-19. J is TRBJ1-2 and V is TRBV28; the D is unclear. Material: peripheral blood. CDR3: CASSLVVNYGYTF. The CDR3 DNA follows: TGTGCCAGCAGTTTAGTAGTTAACTATGGCTACACCTTC.